The 18 T cell receptor beta chains presented below share a single source sample, sequenced in a study of cytotoxic CD8 clonotypes in ibrutinib-treated CLL. Some clones are missing from TCRdb's copy, which holds only in-frame ones; the method was immunoSEQ multiplex PCR. The sample consists of about 50,000 clones, 50% to 65% of them appearing once. The sample consisted of PBMCs, taken after 24 months of ibrutinib treatment. These receptors originate from a human donor with chronic lymphocytic leukemia.

This clone has a single count. The chain combines TRBV9 with TRBJ2-5; D unresolved. CDR3 size: 13 residues. Germline V CDR1 and CDR2: SGDLS, YYNGEE. V dropped 0 bases and J dropped 6 bases, with 9 bases sitting between them. The CDR3 DNA follows: TGTGCCAGCAGCGTAGAGGGCGGCAAGACCCAGTACTTC. This encodes CASSVEGGKTQYF.

This clone was found many times. V gene TRBV19 combines with J gene TRBJ1-2; D possibly corresponds to TRBD1 (5 bases). CDR3 length: 12 amino acids. Trimming took 6 bases from V and 2 from J, leaving 7 bases between them. Per germline, CDR1 LNHDA and CDR2 SQIVND (reference sequence). CDR3 sequence: CASSPGNYGYTF. CDR3 nucleotides: TGTGCCAGTAGCCCAGGGAACTATGGCTACACCTTC.

The chain couples TRBV5-1 to TRBJ1-2; D may be TRBD1 (5 bases). V gave up 4 bases and J gave up 8 bases, with 15 bases separating them. CDR3 length equals 13 residues. CDR1 and CDR2 (germline): SGHRS, YFSETQ. The CDR3 loop is CASSRDDFEGYTF. CDR3 nucleotide sequence: TGCGCCAGCAGCCGGGACGATTTTGAAGGCTACACCTTC. Combining the CDR3 with reference TRBV5-1 and TRBJ1-2 gives the whole variable domain KAGVTQTPRYLIKTRGQQVTLSCSPISGHRSVSWYQQTPGQGLQFLFEYFSETQRNKGNFPGRFSGRQFSNSRSEMNVSTLELGDSALYLCASSRDDFEGYTFGSGTRLTVV.

This clone has a handful of counts. The rearrangement links TRBV5-1 to TRBJ1-1; TRBD1 aligns across 8 bases. Per the germline V gene, CDR1 is SGHRS and CDR2 is YFSETQ. This CDR3 region has 15 residues. Trimming at V came to 4 bases and at J to 5 bases, leaving 10 bases not matched to a gene. CDR3 nucleotides: TGCGCCAGCAGCCCTGGACAGGGCCGGGGTACTGAAGCTTTCTTT. The encoded protein is CASSPGQGRGTEAFF.

V and J are TRBV19 and TRBJ2-2, with 12 bases aligning to TRBD2. The CDR3 is 17 residues long. V gave up 7 bases and J gave up 0 bases; unmatched junction bases: 6. Germline V gene lookup returns CDR1 LNHDA and CDR2 SQIVND (reference sequence). Here the CDR3 reads CASTPTSGGANTGELFF. The CDR3 DNA sequence: TGTGCCAGTACCCCGACTAGCGGGGGTGCGAACACCGGGGAGCTGTTTTTT.

This clone has at least ten counts. The rearrangement joins TRBV5-1 to TRBJ2-3; 7 bases are shared with TRBD2. CDR1 and CDR2 from the germline V gene are SGHRS and YFSETQ. Losses at the gene ends were 6 bases for V and 1 base for J; bases not matched to a gene: 2. The CDR3 totals 13 residues. The CDR3 nucleotides read TGCGCCAGCACCCGGGGGGGCACAGATACGCAGTATTTT. This sequence encodes CASTRGGTDTQYF.

This chain links TRBV4-1 with TRBJ1-5, with 10 bases that match TRBD1. Germline V lookup: CDR1 MGHRA, CDR2 YSYEKL. The CDR3 length is 16 residues. J lost 5 bases, V lost 3 bases, and 7 bases had no gene match. For the CDR3, the DNA is TGCGCCAGCAGCCACCAGGGGACAGGGGCATATCAGCCCCAGCATTTT. This gives the protein CASSHQGTGAYQPQHF.

This clone was seen repeatedly, ten times or more. The chain is built from TRBV5-1 and TRBJ1-6; perhaps TRBD1 as D (5 bases). V lost 0 bases, J lost 7 bases, and 14 bases lay in between. The CDR3 has 16 residues. Germline CDR1 is SGHRS and CDR2 is YFSETQ. CDR3 in DNA: TGCGCCAGCAGCTTGGTATCAGGGCAGACAAATTCACCCCTCCACTTT. Its protein is CASSLVSGQTNSPLHF.

This chain links TRBV9 with TRBJ2-7; 10 nucleotides agree with TRBD1. The CDR3 sequence is 16 residues long. V trimming: 0 bases; J trimming: 5 bases; junction bases outside the gene matches: 8. Looked up from germline, CDR1 is SGDLS and CDR2 is YYNGEE. This CDR3 is CASSVAPGTGENEQYF. CDR3 sequence (DNA): TGTGCCAGCAGCGTAGCCCCCGGGACAGGGGAAAACGAGCAGTACTTC.

This clone has only a few counts. The chain links TRBV5-6 to TRBJ1-2, with D uncertain. Trimming removed 4 bases from V and 0 bases from J, with 10 bases in between. The CDR3 sequence is 14 residues long. Germline-derived CDR1 and CDR2 are SGHDT and YYEEEE. Here the CDR3 reads CASSLDVTNYGYTF. CDR3 in DNA: TGTGCCAGCAGCCTGGACGTCACTAACTATGGCTACACCTTC.

In this sample, this clone turned up a few times. The chain combines TRBV4-2 with TRBJ1-2, with 9 positions matching TRBD1. The V and J ends lost 2 bases and 7 bases, in that order; junction bases with no gene match: 5. This CDR3 comprises 14 residues. In germline, CDR1 is LGHNA, CDR2 YNFKEQ. In DNA, the CDR3 is TGTGCCAGCAGCCAAACGACAGGGGGGGGTGGCTACACCTTC. Protein: CASSQTTGGGGYTF.

The sample holds many counts of this clone. This rearrangement joins TRBV6-1 to TRBJ1-6, with D hard to call. The CDR3 consists of 17 residues. The V gene's germline CDR1 is MNHNS and CDR2 SASEGT. The V gene lost 2 bases and the J gene lost 0 bases, with 11 bases spanning the gap. Here the CDR3 DNA reads TGTGCCAGCAGTGAAACTCTCCCGAGCTCCTATAATTCACCCCTCCACTTT. Amino acids: CASSETLPSSYNSPLHF.

The chain employs TRBV11-2 and TRBJ2-7, with 12 bases fitting TRBD1. This CDR3 is 16 amino acids long. Germline assignment: CDR1 SGHAT and CDR2 FQNNGV. Trimming cost V 5 bases and J 5 bases; bases outside gene matches: 10. The CDR3 here is CASSPVRGQGAHEQYF. CDR3 nucleotide sequence: TGTGCCAGCAGCCCAGTGAGGGGACAGGGGGCCCACGAGCAGTACTTC.

The chain couples TRBV19 to TRBJ2-7; D gene ambiguous. V lost 5 bases and J 4 bases, leaving 12 bases between the germline ends. CDR3 size: 13 residues. Germline loops: CDR1 LNHDA, CDR2 SQIVND (reference sequence). In DNA, the CDR3 is TGTGCCAGTAGTCGGCAGAAGGAATACGAGCAGTACTTC. Amino acid sequence: CASSRQKEYEQYF.

The chain couples TRBV19 to TRBJ1-2; the match to TRBD1 covers 9 bases. The ends lost 6 bases at V and 6 bases at J; junction bases unmatched: 14. This CDR3 comprises 16 residues. Per germline, CDR1 LNHDA and CDR2 SQIVND (reference sequence). The CDR3 region is CASSTRPPTGGDGYTF. CDR3 nucleotides: TGTGCCAGTAGCACCCGCCCCCCCACAGGGGGCGATGGCTACACCTTC.

The chain couples TRBV6-5 to TRBJ2-2; 8 bases are a match to TRBD2. CDR1 and CDR2 from the germline V gene are MNHEY and SVGAGI. The CDR3 has 13 amino acids. V lost 4 bases to trimming and J lost 7 bases; unmatched junction nucleotides: 2. CDR3 sequence reads: CASSSSGGGELFF. DNA of the CDR3: TGTGCCAGCAGTTCAAGCGGGGGCGGGGAGCTGTTTTTT.

J is TRBJ2-3 and V is TRBV29-1; 8 positions match TRBD2. V was pared by 4 bases and J by 5 bases, with 5 bases of the junction left unmatched. Germline CDR1 is SQVTM and CDR2 is ANQGSEA. There are 13 residues in the CDR3. The CDR3: CSVGAGAGDTQYF. The CDR3 coding sequence is TGCAGCGTTGGAGCGGGGGCGGGAGATACGCAGTATTTT.

The sample holds one count of this clone. The chain employs TRBV2 and TRBJ2-7; TRBD1 agrees at 8 bases. CDR3 length: 14 residues. Germline CDR1 SNHLY, CDR2 FYNNEI. V shed 7 bases, J shed 6 bases, and the junction held 11 bases outside the gene matches. The CDR3 bases are TGTGCCAGCACCGCACTTACAGGACAGGGCGAGCAGTACTTC. Encoded protein: CASTALTGQGEQYF.